A single sample gave rise to the 21 T cell receptor beta chains below, sequenced in a study of CD8 T cells in ankylosing spondylitis. TCRdb re-called the 5' RACE reads through MiXCR, storing one row per CDR3 protein. Found here are roughly 230,000 distinct CDR3 sequences, under 12% of them singletons; the top ten hold roughly 2.5%. Sequenced input: blood, either unsorted or a sorted T cell fraction (not recorded which). The receptors originated from a male donor with ankylosing spondylitis or in good health (not recorded which).

This clonotype came up once. The rearrangement uses TRBV20-1 and TRBJ2-1, with unresolved D. This CDR3 is built from 13 residues. The V end lost 6 bases, the J end lost 6 bases, and 15 bases lay between the germline ends. The germline V gene has CDR1 DFQATT and CDR2 SNEGSKA (reference sequence). Written as DNA, the CDR3 is TGCAGTGCGGCTCCGAGACTCACCAATGAGCAGTTCTTC. This encodes CSAAPRLTNEQFF.

This clonotype was detected a few times. The rearrangement links TRBV5-1 to TRBJ2-3, with 14 bases matching TRBD2. Germline assignment: CDR1 SGHRS and CDR2 YFSETQ. The CDR3 totals 19 residues. V lost 3 bases, J lost 5 bases, and 14 bases stayed unmatched. The CDR3 DNA follows: TGCGCCAGCAGCTCAGGACTAGCGGGGGGAATCGTGGTCGGAGATACGCAGTATTTT. Its protein is CASSSGLAGGIVVGDTQYF. Full variable domain (outside the CDR3, taken from reference TRBV5-1 and TRBJ2-3): KAGVTQTPRYLIKTRGQQVTLSCSPISGHRSVSWYQQTPGQGLQFLFEYFSETQRNKGNFPGRFSGRQFSNSRSEMNVSTLELGDSALYLCASSSGLAGGIVVGDTQYFGPGTRLTVL.

This clonotype was counted at least ten times. This chain joins TRBV4-2 and TRBJ2-3, with D tentatively TRBD1 (5 bases). Germline lookup yields CDR1 LGHNA and CDR2 YNFKEQ. CDR3 size: 16 residues. Trimming took off 2 bases at V and 3 bases at J, with 15 bases between the two ends. The CDR3 nucleotides read TGTGCCAGCAGCCAACAGGGCCACCAAATGACAGATACGCAGTATTTT. Its translation: CASSQQGHQMTDTQYF.

This clonotype has ten or more counts. V gene TRBV29-1 combines with J gene TRBJ2-7; 8 nucleotides agree with TRBD1. Germline lookup yields CDR1 SQVTM and CDR2 ANQGSEA. There are 12 residues in the CDR3. J gave up 4 bases and V 7 bases, and 6 bases lay outside the gene matches. CDR3 bases: TGCAGCGCAGCCGACAGGGGATACGAGCAGTACTTC. Residues: CSAADRGYEQYF.

Many counts were recorded for this clonotype. The chain carries TRBV6-1 and TRBJ1-1; perhaps TRBD1 as D (5 bases). Trimming cost V 8 bases and J 0 bases, with 13 bases left between them. CDR3 length: 14 amino acids. Looked up from germline, CDR1 is MNHNS and CDR2 is SASEGT. The CDR3 DNA sequence: TGTGCCAGCGTACCCAGGGTGCTGAACACTGAAGCTTTCTTT. This gives the protein CASVPRVLNTEAFF.

This clonotype has just a few counts. The chain links TRBV20-1 to TRBJ2-7; 13 nucleotides agree with TRBD2. After removal of 6 bases from V and 3 bases from J, the junction contained 5 bases not matched to a gene. The CDR3 spans 14 residues. The V gene's germline CDR1 is DFQATT and CDR2 SNEGSKA (reference sequence). CDR3 region: CSAAGTSGIYEQYF. CDR3 sequence (DNA): TGCAGTGCCGCCGGGACTAGCGGGATCTACGAGCAGTACTTC.

This clonotype showed up just a few times. This sequence joins TRBV5-1 and TRBJ2-3, with D possibly being TRBD2 (5 bases). Germline-derived CDR1 and CDR2 are SGHRS and YFSETQ. Trimming removed 0 bases at V and 2 bases at J, with 13 bases between. CDR3 length equals 16 residues. CDR3 DNA sequence: TGCGCCAGCAGCTTGGATGAGGAGGTCCCCACAGATACGCAGTATTTT. Translated, it gives CASSLDEEVPTDTQYF. Full variable domain (rest looked up from reference TRBV5-1 and TRBJ2-3): KAGVTQTPRYLIKTRGQQVTLSCSPISGHRSVSWYQQTPGQGLQFLFEYFSETQRNKGNFPGRFSGRQFSNSRSEMNVSTLELGDSALYLCASSLDEEVPTDTQYFGPGTRLTVL.

This clonotype was picked up many times. For the CDR3, the DNA is TGTGCCAGCAGCGAAAGAGGTCCGGGACTAGCCAATGAGCAGTTCTTC. Its protein product is CASSERGPGLANEQFF. The V and J genes are TRBV25-1 and TRBJ2-1; TRBD2 aligns across 9 bases. The CDR3 sequence is 16 residues long. The junction had 12 bases not matched to a gene; V was cut back by 6 bases and J by 6 bases. Germline-derived CDR1 and CDR2 are MGHDK and SYGVNS.

Many counts were recorded for this clonotype. This chain joins TRBV30 and TRBJ2-1, with D possibly TRBD1 on 6 matching bases. Per the germline V gene, CDR1 is GTSNPN and CDR2 is SVGIG (reference sequence). V lost 5 bases and J lost 2, with 16 bases in between. The CDR3 spans 15 residues. As DNA, the CDR3 is TGTGCCTGGGAGGTAGAGACAGGAGCCTACAATGAGCAGTTCTTC. Translating gives CAWEVETGAYNEQFF.

This clonotype was counted ten times or more. The rearrangement uses TRBV28 and TRBJ1-1; weak D call: TRBD1 (6 bases). Deletions cut 6 bases from V and 6 bases from J, with 23 bases between. The CDR3 has 16 amino acids. Germline CDR1 is MDHEN and CDR2 is SYDVKM. CDR3 bases: TGTGCCAGCAGAGTATACAGGGAGTCCCCTGGCGCTGAAGCTTTCTTT. It specifies CASRVYRESPGAEAFF. The full variable domain, its missing parts supplied by reference TRBV28 and TRBJ1-1, is DVKVTQSSRYLVKRTGEKVFLECVQDMDHENMFWYRQDPGLGLRLIYFSYDVKMKEKGDIPEGYSVSREKKERFSLILESASTNQTSMYLCASRVYRESPGAEAFFGQGTRLTVV.

This clonotype came up a few times. This chain connects TRBV5-1 to TRBJ2-2; TRBD2 matches 11 bases. Germline-derived CDR1 and CDR2 are SGHRS and YFSETQ. CDR3 length: 18 residues. V dropped 1 base and J dropped 7; count of bases not matched to a gene: 12. CDR3 residues: CASSLLARSGGADGELFF. CDR3 nucleotide sequence: TGCGCCAGCAGCTTGTTAGCGCGTAGCGGGGGGGCCGACGGGGAGCTGTTTTTT.

This clonotype was picked up a small number of times. The chain uses TRBV12-3 or TRBV12-4 and TRBJ2-7; no clear D. The V and J ends lost 3 bases and 13 bases respectively, with 16 bases between them. The CDR3 sequence is 12 residues long. The DNA of the CDR3 is TGTGCCAGCAGTTTCAGCCGGGTTGGGGAATACTTC. Protein sequence: CASSFSRVGEYF.

In its sample, this clonotype was seen many times. V usage is TRBV5-1 and J usage is TRBJ2-3, with D perhaps assigned TRBD1 or TRBD2 (5 bases each). Germline V gene lookup returns CDR1 SGHRS and CDR2 YFSETQ. This CDR3 comprises 14 residues. V gave up 7 bases and J gave up 3 bases, with 15 bases separating them. The CDR3 DNA follows: TGCGCCAGCTCTGTTCAGGGAGAGACAGATACGCAGTATTTT. Translating gives CASSVQGETDTQYF. The full variable domain, in which reference TRBV5-1 and TRBJ2-3 provide the parts outside the CDR3, is KAGVTQTPRYLIKTRGQQVTLSCSPISGHRSVSWYQQTPGQGLQFLFEYFSETQRNKGNFPGRFSGRQFSNSRSEMNVSTLELGDSALYLCASSVQGETDTQYFGPGTRLTVL.

The V gene is TRBV19, the J gene TRBJ1-1; no clear D gene. This CDR3 is 15 amino acids long. V lost 6 bases to trimming and J lost 2 bases, with 16 bases between them. Germline CDR1 and CDR2: LNHDA and SQIVND (reference sequence). In nucleotides, the CDR3 is TGTGCCAGTAGATTTTACACGGGAGCCAACACTGAAGCTTTCTTT. It yields the protein CASRFYTGANTEAFF.

The chain joins TRBV10-3 to TRBJ2-1, with unresolved D. The V gene lost 10 bases and the J gene lost 4 bases, with 17 bases spanning the gap. The CDR3 is 14 amino acids. The V gene's germline CDR1 is ENHRY and CDR2 SYGVKD. The CDR3 DNA reads TGTGCCACCGCTTTCCAGGCATTTTACAATGAGCAGTTCTTC. Translated: CATAFQAFYNEQFF.

This clonotype was recorded many times. The chain joins TRBV12-3 or TRBV12-4 to TRBJ2-3; D possibly uses TRBD1 or TRBD2 (5 bases each). V lost 5 bases and J 5 bases, leaving 11 bases between the germline ends. There are 13 residues in the CDR3. CDR3 residues: CASSERGEDTQYF. In DNA, the CDR3 is TGTGCCAGCAGTGAAAGAGGGGAAGATACGCAGTATTTT.

This clonotype was seen repeatedly, ten times or more. The CDR3: CAISQMQGAYEQYF. The CDR3 DNA is TGTGCCATCAGCCAGATGCAGGGGGCCTACGAGCAGTACTTC. The gene calls are TRBV10-3 and TRBJ2-7; 7 bases fit TRBD1. The CDR3 covers 14 residues. Germline V gene sequence: CDR1 ENHRY, CDR2 SYGVKD. Trimming removed 6 bases from V and 2 bases from J; junction bases left unmatched: 7.

This clonotype was counted between two and nine times. The chain couples TRBV18 to TRBJ2-3; TRBD2 is a possible D gene (5 bases). This CDR3 comprises 14 residues. Germline-derived CDR1 and CDR2 are KGHSH and LQKENI. Trimming removed 3 bases from V and 1 base from J, with 8 bases in between. The CDR3: CASSPEVRTDTQYF. In nucleotides, the CDR3 is TGTGCCAGCTCACCGGAGGTCCGCACAGATACGCAGTATTTT. Full variable domain (rest looked up from reference TRBV18 and TRBJ2-3): NAGVMQNPRHLVRRRGQEARLRCSPMKGHSHVYWYRQLPEEGLKFMVYLQKENIIDESGMPKERFSAEFPKEGPSILRIQQVVRGDSAAYFCASSPEVRTDTQYFGPGTRLTVL.

This clonotype was detected a few times. The chain links TRBV5-1 to TRBJ2-7; tentatively, D is TRBD1 or TRBD2 (5 bases each). CDR3 length: 13 residues. Trimming removed 3 bases at V and 3 bases at J, with 10 bases between. Per the germline V gene, CDR1 is SGHRS and CDR2 is YFSETQ. The CDR3 DNA is TGCGCCAGCAGCTGGGACGGACTCTACGAGCAGTACTTC. Amino acid sequence: CASSWDGLYEQYF. Full variable domain (outside the CDR3, taken from reference TRBV5-1 and TRBJ2-7): KAGVTQTPRYLIKTRGQQVTLSCSPISGHRSVSWYQQTPGQGLQFLFEYFSETQRNKGNFPGRFSGRQFSNSRSEMNVSTLELGDSALYLCASSWDGLYEQYFGPGTRLTVT.

This clonotype was counted at least ten times. The chain has TRBV29-1 and TRBJ1-1; no clear D. Germline loops: CDR1 SQVTM, CDR2 ANQGSEA. Between the trimmed V and J ends, which lost 4 bases and 10 bases, there was a span of 13 bases. This CDR3 comprises 11 residues. This chain's CDR3 is CSVAVPPGAFF. For the CDR3, the DNA is TGCAGCGTTGCAGTGCCCCCGGGAGCTTTCTTT. Complete variable domain (other parts from reference TRBV29-1 and TRBJ1-1): SAVISQKPSRDICQRGTSLTIQCQVDSQVTMMFWYRQQPGQSLTLIATANQGSEATYESGFVIDKFPISRPNLTFSTLTVSNMSPEDSSIYLCSVAVPPGAFFGQGTRLTVV.

This clonotype was counted between two and nine times. The chain carries TRBV29-1 and TRBJ1-1; a possible D gene is TRBD1 (5 bases). Trimming shortened V by 6 bases and J by 3 bases, and 20 bases separated the two germline ends. The CDR3 extends over 15 amino acids. From germline, CDR1 is SQVTM and CDR2 ANQGSEA. The CDR3 reads CSVQALLQGDTEAFF. The CDR3 DNA is TGCAGCGTACAAGCCCTGCTACAAGGGGACACTGAAGCTTTCTTT.